The entry that follows covers one T cell receptor beta chain sequence. The target antigen is unknown. Generated by immunoSEQ multiplex PCR, the TCRdb table keeps only in-frame clones and is missing some. The sample includes roughly 140,000 clones, roughly 92% of them seen just once. Separate from the roughly 630-subject first cohort was the approximately 120-subject validation cohort, to which the donors belonged. There are 14 residues in the CDR3. V was pared by 1 base and J by 4 bases, with 3 bases of the junction left unmatched. Germline assignment: CDR1 SGHTA and CDR2 FQGTGA. The data are from a study of cytomegalovirus exposure and HLA in healthy donors. Notes on the study in general: First-cohort TCR clusters were later found to tend to co-occur in the 120 or so validation repertoires. Cytomegalovirus association was listed for about 170 TCR beta chains. A classifier reportedly called cytomegalovirus status with high sensitivity and specificity.

This TCR was recovered from a man younger than 30 in good health and CMV-seronegative. Sequencing was performed on PBMCs. The V call is TRBV7-3, the J call TRBJ1-2, with TRBD1 matching 7 bases. The CDR3 region has the DNA TGTGCCAGCAGCTTAAGCCGGGACAGCTATGGCTACACCTTC. The encoded protein is CASSLSRDSYGYTF.